One and the same sample provided the 2 T cell receptor beta chains below, sequenced in a study of shared clonotypes between healthy human individuals. The repertoire was sequenced with immunoSEQ multiplex PCR; TCRdb's copy has only in-frame clones and lacks some. The top ten hold 1.5% to 2% of the sample, which has around 2,000,000 clones, roughly 91% seen once. CD45RO negativity and positive selection for CCR7 defined naive CD8 cells, a population that excluded terminally differentiated effector memory CD45RA+ cells. The sample consisted of naive CD8+ T cells from PBMCs. The receptors derive from a man younger than 35 in good health. Some clones in this sample may be carry-over from other donors' samples.

For this clone: This sample includes further DNA sequences coding for the same CDR3. V and J are TRBV27 and TRBJ1-3; no clear D. V lost 3 bases to trimming and J lost 2 bases, with 8 bases between them. Germline V gene lookup returns CDR1 MNHEY and CDR2 SMNVEV (reference sequence). The CDR3 covers 14 residues. Here the CDR3 DNA reads TGTGCCAGCAGTTTTCGAGGGACTGGAAACACCATATATTTT. Its translation is CASSFRGTGNTIYF.

Remarks on this clone: This CDR3 is also generated by other DNA sequences in the sample. This chain connects TRBV27 to TRBJ1-3; D unclear. Trimming took off 1 base at V and 0 bases at J, with 13 bases between the two ends. This CDR3 contains 17 residues. CDR1 is MNHEY, CDR2 SMNVEV, per germline (reference sequence). The CDR3 DNA sequence: TGTGCCAGCAGTTTATTAGGCCCACGAGGCTCTGGAAACACCATATATTTT. The encoded protein is CASSLLGPRGSGNTIYF.